A single T cell receptor (beta chain) is shown here with its context. This clonotype was recorded at least ten times. Its antigen is still unknown. It has no much larger one-base neighbor in the sample; base qualities were not kept. The sequencer was an Illumina Genome Analyzer IIx. Using fastp at Q25 and MiXCR, TCRdb reprocessed the public reads and kept productive beta chains. Entries are consolidated by CDR3 protein sequence, retaining the most common genes and DNA. This sample has about 29,000 distinct CDR3 sequences in its table, and more than 15% of those were observed once. 3.5% of the sample is held by the ten biggest clonotypes. This sample is drawn from a study of patients with pleural tuberculosis (dated 2014 in TCRdb). Looking up the germline V gene yields CDR1 SGHTA and CDR2 FQGTGA. A distance of 14 bases separates the germline ends of V and J, which lose 2 bases and 1 base respectively. The CDR3 numbers 17 residues from cysteine through phenylalanine. The entry retains the CDR3 DNA only, 51 bases that are in frame from base 1.

The receptor was isolated from a human donor with pleural tuberculosis. Source material: peripheral blood. The chain is assembled from TRBV7-3 and TRBJ2-2, with the D segment identity uncertain. The CDR3 reads as follows: CASSLRVAKMNTGELFF. The sequence in DNA is TGTGCCAGCAGCTTACGGGTAGCTAAAATGAACACCGGGGAGCTGTTTTTT.